The 9 T cell receptor beta chains below were found in one sample sequenced in a study of shared clonotypes between healthy human individuals (dated by TCRdb to 2018 to 2021). Libraries came from the immunoSEQ multiplex PCR assay. As stored in TCRdb, this immuneACCESS dataset retains in-frame rearrangements with V and J assigned. A fraction of the clones does not appear; measured against another copy, unresolved V genes explain less than half of the discrepancy, and the remainder lacks a known reason. For this sample there are over a million clones; approximately 80% appear just once. Roughly 0.55% of the sample belongs to the ten largest clones. The sample was memory CD4+ T cells from PBMCs. What the cell subset or site label conveys for this sample: CD45RA-negative fraction. These receptor sequences come from a man between 18 and 35 years old in good health. Some clones in this sample may be carry-over from other donors' samples.

The rearrangement links TRBV29-1 to TRBJ1-1; D remains ambiguous. Trimming cost V 4 bases and J 1 base, with 10 bases left between them. CDR1 and CDR2 from the germline V gene are SQVTM and ANQGSEA. The length of the CDR3 is 13 residues. The DNA for the CDR3 is TGCAGCGTTGTGCGGGGTACGAACACTGAAGCTTTCTTT. This gives the protein CSVVRGTNTEAFF.

There are a few counts of this clone. The chain carries TRBV5-1 and TRBJ1-2, with 7 bases that match TRBD1. This CDR3 has 13 residues. V was clipped by 2 bases and J by 6 bases; unmatched bases: 4. Germline V gene lookup returns CDR1 SGHRS and CDR2 YFSETQ. CDR3 bases: TGCGCCAGCAGCTTCCGGGACAGCAATGGCTACACCTTC. This sequence encodes CASSFRDSNGYTF.

The gene calls are TRBV13 and TRBJ1-2; no reliable D call. This CDR3 contains 15 residues. Deletions cut 4 bases from V and 4 bases from J, with 16 bases between. Looked up from germline, CDR1 is PRHDT and CDR2 is FYEKMQ (reference sequence). CDR3: CASSYDMGSIYGYTF. The DNA for the CDR3 is TGTGCCAGCAGCTATGACATGGGGTCTATCTATGGCTACACCTTC.

The CDR3 sequence: CASSYRRAGPNTEAFF. The CDR3 region has the DNA TGTGCCAGCAGTTACAGACGGGCAGGGCCGAACACTGAAGCTTTCTTT. The V gene is TRBV6-5, the J gene TRBJ1-1, with a weak D call TRBD1 (5 bases). Per germline, CDR1 MNHEY and CDR2 SVGAGI. V was trimmed by 2 bases and J by 1 base, leaving 14 bases between them. This CDR3 has 16 amino acids.

The chain links TRBV7-2 to TRBJ2-7; D possibly matches TRBD1 or TRBD2 (6 bases each). Germline V lookup: CDR1 SGHTA, CDR2 FQGNSA. The CDR3 is 16 residues long. Trimming removed 5 bases at V and 5 bases at J, with 22 bases between. CDR3 DNA sequence: TGTGCCAGCAGCCGGGTAGGGGCCGGGGGCAGGGACGAGCAGTACTTC. Protein: CASSRVGAGGRDEQYF. Full variable domain (outside the CDR3, taken from reference TRBV7-2 and TRBJ2-7): GAGVSQSPSNKVTEKGKDVELRCDPISGHTALYWYRQSLGQGLEFLIYFQGNSAPDKSGLPSDRFSAERTGGSVSTLTIQRTQQEDSAVYLCASSRVGAGGRDEQYFGPGTRLTVT.

This clone was counted a few times. This sequence joins TRBV28 and TRBJ1-5, with unresolved D. Trimming removed 6 bases at V and 5 bases at J, with 8 bases between. This CDR3 is built from 12 residues. Germline V gene data show CDR1 as MDHEN and CDR2 as SYDVKM. The CDR3 DNA follows: TGTGCCAGCAGACTTGTGGATCAGCCCCAGCATTTT. Translated: CASRLVDQPQHF.

This clone was detected only once. The rearrangement joins TRBV28 to TRBJ2-3, with D tentatively TRBD1 (5 bases). The germline CDR1 and CDR2 sequences are MDHEN and SYDVKM. The CDR3 has 13 amino acids. V shed 6 bases and J shed 0 bases, with 7 bases lying between them. CDR3 DNA sequence: TGTGCCAGCAGAAGGGGAAGCACAGATACGCAGTATTTT. Amino acids: CASRRGSTDTQYF. The full variable domain, rest sourced from reference TRBV28 and TRBJ2-3, is DVKVTQSSRYLVKRTGEKVFLECVQDMDHENMFWYRQDPGLGLRLIYFSYDVKMKEKGDIPEGYSVSREKKERFSLILESASTNQTSMYLCASRRGSTDTQYFGPGTRLTVL.

V usage is TRBV28 and J usage is TRBJ1-2, with TRBD1 matching 8 bases. Germline CDR1 MDHEN, CDR2 SYDVKM. After removal of 3 bases from V and 5 bases from J, the junction contained 8 bases not matched to a gene. CDR3 length equals 15 residues. The DNA of the CDR3 is TGTGCCAGCAGTTTGACAGGGGCTCAGTTTTATGGCTACACCTTC. Amino acid sequence: CASSLTGAQFYGYTF.

CDR3 sequence reads: CASSPTGTSGRNEQFF. CDR3 sequence (DNA): TGTGCCAGCAGCCCGACCGGGACTAGCGGGAGGAATGAGCAGTTCTTC. The gene calls are TRBV5-4 and TRBJ2-1, with 15 bases lining up with TRBD2. CDR1 and CDR2 from the germline V gene are SGHNT and YYREEE (reference sequence). The CDR3 extends over 16 amino acids. J lost 7 bases, V lost 4 bases, and 6 bases had no gene match.